One T cell receptor beta chain is described in this entry. V lost 5 bases, J lost 3 bases, and 19 bases lay in between. The CDR3 is 16 residues long. Germline CDR1 SGHVT, CDR2 SQSDAQ. This specimen belongs to a study of blood T cell repertoires in COVID-19. Enrolled during active infection, Seattle patients were then followed longitudinally. Libraries were prepared by immunoSEQ multiplex PCR; TCRdb keeps only in-frame clonotypes and omits some of them. Here the sample spans roughly 380,000 clones, over 85% being singletons. The TCR comes from a woman aged 60-70 years with COVID-19, enrolled during active disease. Sample: peripheral blood. This chain joins TRBV7-4 and TRBJ2-5; TRBD1 is a possible D gene (6 bases). In nucleotides, the CDR3 is TGTGCCAGCAGCGTCGTGGGGGCCCCCCCGGAAGAGACCCAGTACTTC. It translates to CASSVVGAPPEETQYF.